Listed below are T cell receptor beta chains from one sample, sequenced in a study of blood T cells in healthy people across ages. Via MiXCR, TCRdb re-called the 5' RACE reads, giving one row per CDR3 protein. Among about 1.5 million distinct CDR3 sequences listed, approximately 42% were seen once. The sequencing input was blood. The receptors derive from a young woman in good health. Both conserved end residues are part of each CDR3. Each record gives: CDR3 DNA, CDR3 protein, J gene, D gene, V gene, clone size. A D gene is named only where the DNA matches it firmly. Size values are once, few and many counts, or a class for expanded clones, and some rows have none.

CDR3 DNA: TGTGCCAGCAGACCTCTGGACAGGCGAAACGAGCAGTACTTC; CDR3 protein: CASRPLDRRNEQYF; J gene: TRBJ2-7; D gene: TRBD1; V gene: TRBV27; clone size: NA
CDR3 DNA: TGTGCCATCAGTGCGCAGCTTACTGGAAACACCATATATTTT; CDR3 protein: CAISAQLTGNTIYF; J gene: TRBJ1-3; D gene: NA; V gene: TRBV10-3; clone size: few
CDR3 DNA: TGCAGCGTTGGTGCGACTAGCGGGAGGTTTGAGCAGTTCTTC; CDR3 protein: CSVGATSGRFEQFF; J gene: TRBJ2-1; D gene: TRBD2; V gene: TRBV29-1; clone size: few
CDR3 DNA: TGTGCCAGCAGCTTAAATCGATTAGCGGGAGCCGAGCAGTACTTC; CDR3 protein: CASSLNRLAGAEQYF; J gene: TRBJ2-7; D gene: TRBD2; V gene: TRBV7-2; clone size: NA
CDR3 DNA: TGTGCCACCGGACGAGGGTCCTACGAGCAGTACTTC; CDR3 protein: CATGRGSYEQYF; J gene: TRBJ2-7; D gene: NA; V gene: TRBV10-3; clone size: few
CDR3 DNA: TGTGCCACCAGCGGGGGACAGATTGCAACTAATGAAAAACTGTTTTTT; CDR3 protein: CATSGGQIATNEKLFF; J gene: TRBJ1-4; D gene: TRBD1; V gene: TRBV15; clone size: few
CDR3 DNA: TGTGCCAGCAGTACCCAGACAGGGTCCTATGGCTACACCTTC; CDR3 protein: CASSTQTGSYGYTF; J gene: TRBJ1-2; D gene: TRBD1; V gene: TRBV12-3/TRBV12-4; clone size: NA
CDR3 DNA: TGCAGTGCTGAACGCGCGACAGGGGGGATTGAAAAACTGTTTTTT; CDR3 protein: CSAERATGGIEKLFF; J gene: TRBJ1-4; D gene: TRBD1; V gene: TRBV20-1; clone size: NA
CDR3 DNA: TGCAGTGCTAGAGCGGGAGGGCCGGGAGATACGCAGTATTTT; CDR3 protein: CSARAGGPGDTQYF; J gene: TRBJ2-3; D gene: TRBD2; V gene: TRBV20-1; clone size: few
CDR3 DNA: TGTGCCAGCAGTGAAGAGGTTGGGGGGGCGTATGGCTACACCTTC; CDR3 protein: CASSEEVGGAYGYTF; J gene: TRBJ1-2; D gene: NA; V gene: TRBV6-1; clone size: NA
CDR3 DNA: TGTGCCAGCAGCTGGGGACAGATGTACTCCTACGAGCAGTACTTC; CDR3 protein: CASSWGQMYSYEQYF; J gene: TRBJ2-7; D gene: TRBD1; V gene: TRBV7-2; clone size: NA
CDR3 DNA: TGTGCCAGCAGCTTAGCAAAACGGGGTGATGGCTACACCTTC; CDR3 protein: CASSLAKRGDGYTF; J gene: TRBJ1-2; D gene: NA; V gene: TRBV7-2; clone size: NA
CDR3 DNA: TGTGCCAGCAGCTTAATTGCGGGAGAGAGATATGAGCAGTTCTTC; CDR3 protein: CASSLIAGERYEQFF; J gene: TRBJ2-1; D gene: TRBD2; V gene: TRBV7-3; clone size: few
CDR3 DNA: TGTGCCACGGGACAGGGTGTCAATGAGCAGTTCTTC; CDR3 protein: CATGQGVNEQFF; J gene: TRBJ2-1; D gene: TRBD1; V gene: TRBV24-1; clone size: NA
CDR3 DNA: TGTGCCAGCAGGTCCCACTGGAACACCGGGGAGCTGTTTTTT; CDR3 protein: CASRSHWNTGELFF; J gene: TRBJ2-2; D gene: NA; V gene: TRBV25-1; clone size: NA
CDR3 DNA: TGCGCCAGCAGCCTACAAGGGGACTCATTCAACAATCAGCCCCAGCATTTT; CDR3 protein: CASSLQGDSFNNQPQHF; J gene: TRBJ1-5; D gene: NA; V gene: TRBV4-1; clone size: NA
CDR3 DNA: TGTGCCAGCAGTCCGGGACACACGTTCACAGATACGCAGTATTTT; CDR3 protein: CASSPGHTFTDTQYF; J gene: TRBJ2-3; D gene: NA; V gene: TRBV6-5; clone size: few
CDR3 DNA: TGTGCCAGCAGTGGTTCTGTTGGGCAAGAGACCCAGTACTTC; CDR3 protein: CASSGSVGQETQYF; J gene: TRBJ2-5; D gene: NA; V gene: TRBV6-1; clone size: few
CDR3 DNA: TGTGCCAGCAGCTTGCTAGCGGGGGGGATCCAAGAGACCCAGTACTTC; CDR3 protein: CASSLLAGGIQETQYF; J gene: TRBJ2-5; D gene: TRBD2; V gene: TRBV6-6; clone size: few
CDR3 DNA: TGTGCCAGCAGACCCCCGGGACTAGCGGGGGATACGCAGTATTTT; CDR3 protein: CASRPPGLAGDTQYF; J gene: TRBJ2-3; D gene: TRBD2; V gene: TRBV27; clone size: few
CDR3 DNA: TGTGCCAGCAAGGGTTTGGGGCGGGAGCGGTATGAGCAGTTCTTC; CDR3 protein: CASKGLGRERYEQFF; J gene: TRBJ2-1; D gene: TRBD2; V gene: TRBV9; clone size: NA
CDR3 DNA: TGTGCCAGCAGCTTAGTTAGTTCCCAGAACGGCTACACCTTC; CDR3 protein: CASSLVSSQNGYTF; J gene: TRBJ1-2; D gene: NA; V gene: TRBV7-9; clone size: few
CDR3 DNA: TGTGCCAGCAGTTACGGGCCTAGCGGTTCCTACGAGCAGTACTTC; CDR3 protein: CASSYGPSGSYEQYF; J gene: TRBJ2-7; D gene: TRBD2; V gene: TRBV6-5; clone size: NA